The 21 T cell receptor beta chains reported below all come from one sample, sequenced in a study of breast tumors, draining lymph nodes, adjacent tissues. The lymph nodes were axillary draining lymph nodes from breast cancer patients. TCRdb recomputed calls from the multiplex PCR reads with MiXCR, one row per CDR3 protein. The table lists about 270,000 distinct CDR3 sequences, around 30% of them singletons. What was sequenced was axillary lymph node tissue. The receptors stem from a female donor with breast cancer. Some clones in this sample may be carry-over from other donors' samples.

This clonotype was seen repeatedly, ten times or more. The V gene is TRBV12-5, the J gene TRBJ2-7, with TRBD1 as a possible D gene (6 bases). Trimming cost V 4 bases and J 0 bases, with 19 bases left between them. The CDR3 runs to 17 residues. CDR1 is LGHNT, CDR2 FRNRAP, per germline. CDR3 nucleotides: TGTGCTAGTGGTTCCCCCCCGGGTCAGGGGACCTCCTACGAGCAGTACTTC. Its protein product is CASGSPPGQGTSYEQYF.

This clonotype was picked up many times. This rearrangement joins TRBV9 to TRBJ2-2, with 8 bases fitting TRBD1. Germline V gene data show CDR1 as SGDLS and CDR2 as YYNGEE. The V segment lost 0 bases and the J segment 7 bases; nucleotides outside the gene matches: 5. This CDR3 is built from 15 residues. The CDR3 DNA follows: TGTGCCAGCAGCGTAGCAGGGGGCGGTGGCGGGGAGCTGTTTTTT. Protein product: CASSVAGGGGGELFF.

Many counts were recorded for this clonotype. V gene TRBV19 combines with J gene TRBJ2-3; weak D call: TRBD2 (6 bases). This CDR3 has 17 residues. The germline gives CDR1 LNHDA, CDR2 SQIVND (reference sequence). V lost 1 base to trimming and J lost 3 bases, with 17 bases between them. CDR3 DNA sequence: TGTGCCAGTAGTATAGGGGGCGGGGTTGGTCCTACAGATACGCAGTATTTT. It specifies CASSIGGGVGPTDTQYF.

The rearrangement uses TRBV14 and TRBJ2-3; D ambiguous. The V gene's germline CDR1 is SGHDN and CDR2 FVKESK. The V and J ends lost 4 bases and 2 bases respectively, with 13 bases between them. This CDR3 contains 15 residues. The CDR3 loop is CASSLHLAATDTQYF. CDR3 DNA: TGTGCCAGCAGCCTCCATCTGGCAGCCACAGATACGCAGTATTTT.

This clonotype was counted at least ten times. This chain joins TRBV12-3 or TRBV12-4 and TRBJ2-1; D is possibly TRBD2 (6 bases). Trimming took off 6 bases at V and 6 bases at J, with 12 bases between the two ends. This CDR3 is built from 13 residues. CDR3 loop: CASSLRRGNEQFF. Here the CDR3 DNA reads TGTGCCAGCAGCCTTAGGAGGGGCAATGAGCAGTTCTTC.

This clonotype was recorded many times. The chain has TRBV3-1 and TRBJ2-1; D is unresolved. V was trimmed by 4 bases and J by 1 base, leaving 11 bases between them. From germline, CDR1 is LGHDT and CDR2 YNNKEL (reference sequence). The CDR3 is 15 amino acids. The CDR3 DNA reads TGTGCCAGCAGCCTCGGATCCCTGTCCTACAATGAGCAGTTCTTC. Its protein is CASSLGSLSYNEQFF.

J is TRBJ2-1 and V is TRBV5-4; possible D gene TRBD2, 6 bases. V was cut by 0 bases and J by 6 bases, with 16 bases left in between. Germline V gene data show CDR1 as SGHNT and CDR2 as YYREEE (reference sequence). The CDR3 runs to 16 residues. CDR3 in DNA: TGTGCCAGCAGCTTGGGGAGCGGGCAGGTAGTCAATGAGCAGTTCTTC. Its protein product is CASSLGSGQVVNEQFF.

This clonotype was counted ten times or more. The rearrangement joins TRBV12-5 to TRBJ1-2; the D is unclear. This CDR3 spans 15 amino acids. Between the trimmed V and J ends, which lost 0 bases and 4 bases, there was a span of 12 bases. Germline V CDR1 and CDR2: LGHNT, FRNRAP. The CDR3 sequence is CASGLVRYQSYGYTF. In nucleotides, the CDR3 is TGTGCTAGTGGTTTGGTACGGTACCAGAGCTATGGCTACACCTTC.

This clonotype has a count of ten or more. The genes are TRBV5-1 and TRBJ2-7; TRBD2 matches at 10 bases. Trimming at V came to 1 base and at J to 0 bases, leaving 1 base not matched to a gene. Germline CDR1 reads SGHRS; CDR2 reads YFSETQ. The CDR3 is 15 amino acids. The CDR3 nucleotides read TGCGCCAGCAGCTTGCGGACTAGCGGCTCCTACGAGCAGTACTTC. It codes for CASSLRTSGSYEQYF. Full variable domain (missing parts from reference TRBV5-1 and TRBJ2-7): KAGVTQTPRYLIKTRGQQVTLSCSPISGHRSVSWYQQTPGQGLQFLFEYFSETQRNKGNFPGRFSGRQFSNSRSEMNVSTLELGDSALYLCASSLRTSGSYEQYFGPGTRLTVT.

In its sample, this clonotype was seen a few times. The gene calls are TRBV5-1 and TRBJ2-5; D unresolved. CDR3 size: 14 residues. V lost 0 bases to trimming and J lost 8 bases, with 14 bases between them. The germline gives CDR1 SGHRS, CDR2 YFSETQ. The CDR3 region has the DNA TGCGCCAGCAGCTTGGAGGTCGTGGGATACACCCAGTACTTC. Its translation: CASSLEVVGYTQYF.

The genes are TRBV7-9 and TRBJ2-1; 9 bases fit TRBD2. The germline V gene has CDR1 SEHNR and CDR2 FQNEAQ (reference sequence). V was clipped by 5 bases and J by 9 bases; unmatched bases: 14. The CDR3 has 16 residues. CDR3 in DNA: TGTGCCAGCAGCCCGATACTAGCGGGCAAACCGGTTGAGCAGTTCTTC. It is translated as CASSPILAGKPVEQFF.

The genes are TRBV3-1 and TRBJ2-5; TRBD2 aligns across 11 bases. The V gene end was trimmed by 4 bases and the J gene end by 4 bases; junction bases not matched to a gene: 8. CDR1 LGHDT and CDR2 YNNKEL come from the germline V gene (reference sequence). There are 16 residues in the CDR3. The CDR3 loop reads CASSREGLAVRETQYF. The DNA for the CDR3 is TGTGCCAGCAGCCGCGAGGGACTAGCGGTACGAGAGACCCAGTACTTC.

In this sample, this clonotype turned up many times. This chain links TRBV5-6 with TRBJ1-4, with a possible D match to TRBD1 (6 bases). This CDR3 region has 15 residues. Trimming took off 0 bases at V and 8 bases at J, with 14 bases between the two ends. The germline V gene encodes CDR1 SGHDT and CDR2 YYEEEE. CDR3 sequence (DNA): TGTGCCAGCAGCTTGGGTCCGAGACAGGCCGAAAAACTGTTTTTT. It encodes CASSLGPRQAEKLFF.

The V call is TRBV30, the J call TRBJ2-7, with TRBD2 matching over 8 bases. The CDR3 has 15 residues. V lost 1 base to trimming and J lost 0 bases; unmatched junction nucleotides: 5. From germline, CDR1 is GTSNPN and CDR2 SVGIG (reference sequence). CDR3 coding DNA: TGTGCCTGGAGTGGTAGCGGGGCAAGCTCCTACGAGCAGTACTTC. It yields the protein CAWSGSGASSYEQYF.

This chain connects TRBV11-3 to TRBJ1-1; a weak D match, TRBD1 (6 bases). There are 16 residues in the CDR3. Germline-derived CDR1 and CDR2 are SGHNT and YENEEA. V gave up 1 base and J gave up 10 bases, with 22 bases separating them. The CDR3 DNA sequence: TGTGCCAGCAGCTTAGTACTTAGGGGGACACACAAAGGAGCTTTCTTT. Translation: CASSLVLRGTHKGAFF.

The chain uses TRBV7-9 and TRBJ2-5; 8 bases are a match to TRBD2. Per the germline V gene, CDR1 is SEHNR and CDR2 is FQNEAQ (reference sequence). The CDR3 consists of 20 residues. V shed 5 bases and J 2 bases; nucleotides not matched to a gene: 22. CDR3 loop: CASSHSGNTDTPAGQETQYF. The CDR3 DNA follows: TGTGCCAGCAGCCATAGCGGGAACACAGATACTCCGGCAGGTCAAGAGACCCAGTACTTC.

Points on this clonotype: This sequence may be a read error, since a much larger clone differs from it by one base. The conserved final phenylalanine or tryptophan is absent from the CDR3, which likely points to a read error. The CDR3 DNA reads TGTGCCAGCAACTTTGGACCGCTCTACGAGCAGTACCTC. Amino acid sequence: CASNFGPLYEQYL. The chain has TRBV6-5 and TRBJ2-7; no clear D. The CDR3 covers 13 residues. CDR1 and CDR2 from the germline V gene are MNHEY and SVGAGI. V was cut by 7 bases and J by 3 bases, with 13 bases left in between.

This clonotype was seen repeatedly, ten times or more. CDR3 sequence (DNA): TGTGCCAGCAGCTTGTCCCACAAGCAAAACATTCAGTACTTC. It codes for CASSLSHKQNIQYF. The rearrangement links TRBV5-6 to TRBJ2-4; D is ambiguous. V was cut by 1 base and J by 5 bases, with 10 bases left in between. The germline CDR1 and CDR2 sequences are SGHDT and YYEEEE. The CDR3 is made up of 14 amino acids.

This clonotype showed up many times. CDR3 coding DNA: TGCGCCAGCGGGAAGGTGGACTATGGCTACACCTTC. Protein sequence: CASGKVDYGYTF. The gene calls are TRBV5-1 and TRBJ1-2; D uncertain. Germline V gene sequence: CDR1 SGHRS, CDR2 YFSETQ. The V gene lost 7 bases and the J gene lost 3 bases, with 10 bases spanning the gap. The CDR3 covers 12 residues.

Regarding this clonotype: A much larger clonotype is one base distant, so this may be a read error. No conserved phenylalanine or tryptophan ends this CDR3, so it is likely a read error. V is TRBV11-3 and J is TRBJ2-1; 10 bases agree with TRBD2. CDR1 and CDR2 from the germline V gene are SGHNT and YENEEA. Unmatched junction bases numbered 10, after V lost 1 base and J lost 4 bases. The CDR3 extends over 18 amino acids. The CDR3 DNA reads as TGTGCCAGCAGCTTAGGGTTAGGTAGCGGGAGGTTTTACAATGAGCAGTTCTCC. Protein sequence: CASSLGLGSGRFYNEQFS.

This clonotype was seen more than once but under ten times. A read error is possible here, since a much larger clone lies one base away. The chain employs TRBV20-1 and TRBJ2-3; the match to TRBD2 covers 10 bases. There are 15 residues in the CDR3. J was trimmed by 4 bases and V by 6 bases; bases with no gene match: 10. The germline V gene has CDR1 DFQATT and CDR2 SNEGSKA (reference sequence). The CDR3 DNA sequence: TGCAGTGCCCCCGCTCCCGGACTAGCGGCAGATACGCAGTATTTT. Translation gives CSAPAPGLAADTQYF.